Listed below are T cell receptor beta chains from one sample, sequenced in a study of blood T cell repertoires in COVID-19. Repertoires were generated with immunoSEQ multiplex PCR, while TCRdb's copy carries only in-frame clones and drops some. The table shows about 18,000 clones, with approximately 88% occurring only once. Material for sequencing was PBMCs or T cells enriched from blood (not recorded which). All receptors derive from a young woman who had recovered from COVID-19. Each CDR3 is given with its conserved first and last residue. A D gene is named only where the DNA matches it firmly. Where a row states a size, it is once, few, many or the class of an expanded clone; other rows omit it.

v_gene: TRBV6-5
abundance: .
j_gene: TRBJ2-7
d_gene: TRBD1
CDR3nt: TGTGCCAGCAGCCGAACAGGGGGGTCCTACGAGCAGTACTTC
CDR3aa: CASSRTGGSYEQYF

v_gene: TRBV12-5
abundance: .
j_gene: TRBJ2-7
d_gene: TRBD1
CDR3nt: TGTGCTAGTGGTTCGACAGGGGCCGAGCAGTACTTC
CDR3aa: CASGSTGAEQYF

v_gene: TRBV7-2
abundance: .
j_gene: TRBJ2-2
d_gene: TRBD2
CDR3nt: TGTGCCAGCAGCTTTGGACTAGCGGGGGGAAGGGACACCGGGGAGCTGTTTTTT
CDR3aa: CASSFGLAGGRDTGELFF

v_gene: TRBV27
abundance: .
j_gene: TRBJ1-6
d_gene: TRBD1
CDR3nt: TGTGCCACTCAGGGGGCGCGGAATTCACCCCTCCACTTT
CDR3aa: CATQGARNSPLHF

v_gene: TRBV11-2
abundance: .
j_gene: TRBJ2-7
d_gene: .
CDR3nt: TGTGCCAGCAGCTTAGATATATACAGCGGTGGCATGGGGTACGAGCAGTACTTC
CDR3aa: CASSLDIYSGGMGYEQYF

v_gene: TRBV19
abundance: .
j_gene: TRBJ1-2
d_gene: TRBD1
CDR3nt: TGTGCCAGTAGCCCCCAGACAGGGGGTCCAGGCTACACCTTC
CDR3aa: CASSPQTGGPGYTF

v_gene: TRBV4-2
abundance: .
j_gene: TRBJ1-2
d_gene: TRBD1
CDR3nt: TGTGCCAGCAGCCAAGATCTGGGACAGCACTATGGCTACACCTTC
CDR3aa: CASSQDLGQHYGYTF

v_gene: TRBV3-1/TRBV3-2
abundance: .
j_gene: TRBJ1-6
d_gene: .
CDR3nt: TGTGCCAGCAGCCAAGATGGGAGCTCCTATAATTCACCCCTCCACTTT
CDR3aa: CASSQDGSSYNSPLHF

v_gene: TRBV7-2
abundance: once
j_gene: TRBJ2-2
d_gene: .
CDR3nt: TGTGCCAGCAGCTCCCCTTCGGCGGTCGGGGAGCTGTTTTTT
CDR3aa: CASSSPSAVGELFF

v_gene: TRBV5-4
abundance: few
j_gene: TRBJ1-5
d_gene: .
CDR3nt: TGTGCCAGCAGCTTGTTAGCGGGAATGAGCAATCAGCCCCAGCATTTT
CDR3aa: CASSLLAGMSNQPQHF

v_gene: TRBV6-2/TRBV6-3
abundance: .
j_gene: TRBJ2-7
d_gene: .
CDR3nt: TGTGCCAGCAGTTCCGGGGGTAGTTCCTACGAGCAGTACTTC
CDR3aa: CASSSGGSSYEQYF

v_gene: TRBV7-9
abundance: .
j_gene: TRBJ2-1
d_gene: .
CDR3nt: TGTGCCAGCAGCTTAGCGGGGGGGCCCCATGAGCAGTTCTTC
CDR3aa: CASSLAGGPHEQFF

v_gene: TRBV7-2
abundance: .
j_gene: TRBJ2-7
d_gene: .
CDR3nt: TGTGCCAGCAGCTTAGGGCACGCGGGGGAGCAGTACTTC
CDR3aa: CASSLGHAGEQYF

v_gene: TRBV4-1
abundance: .
j_gene: TRBJ2-6
d_gene: .
CDR3nt: TGCGCCAGCAGCCAAGATCAAGGGAGTTTAGTGTCTGGGGCCAACGTCCTGACTTTC
CDR3aa: CASSQDQGSLVSGANVLTF

v_gene: TRBV24-1
abundance: .
j_gene: TRBJ2-6
d_gene: .
CDR3nt: TGTGCCACCAGTGATTTCAGGGTCTCTGGGGCCAACGTCCTGACTTTC
CDR3aa: CATSDFRVSGANVLTF

v_gene: TRBV14
abundance: .
j_gene: TRBJ1-2
d_gene: .
CDR3nt: TGTGCCAGCAGCCAAGACTTAGGGACTAGTGGCTACACCTTC
CDR3aa: CASSQDLGTSGYTF

v_gene: TRBV5-4
abundance: .
j_gene: TRBJ2-7
d_gene: TRBD1
CDR3nt: TGTGCCAGCAGCTTGGGGGACAGGGCGAGATCATACGAGCAGTACTTC
CDR3aa: CASSLGDRARSYEQYF

v_gene: TRBV11-3
abundance: .
j_gene: TRBJ1-1
d_gene: .
CDR3nt: TGTGCCAGCAGCTACGACTTTAACACTGAAGCTTTCTTT
CDR3aa: CASSYDFNTEAFF

v_gene: TRBV27
abundance: .
j_gene: TRBJ2-1
d_gene: TRBD2
CDR3nt: TGTGCCAGCAGTTTGGTTGGTAGCGGGGGCCCCTCCTACAATGAGCAGTTCTTC
CDR3aa: CASSLVGSGGPSYNEQFF

v_gene: TRBV10-2
abundance: once
j_gene: TRBJ1-1
d_gene: .
CDR3nt: TGCGCCAGCATCCCAGGGGACAACACTGAAGCTTTCTTT
CDR3aa: CASIPGDNTEAFF

v_gene: TRBV9
abundance: .
j_gene: TRBJ2-5
d_gene: TRBD2
CDR3nt: TGTGCCAGCAGCGTAGTGGCTAGCGGGGGTGGAGAGACCCAGTACTTC
CDR3aa: CASSVVASGGGETQYF

v_gene: TRBV11-3
abundance: .
j_gene: TRBJ2-3
d_gene: TRBD1
CDR3nt: TGTGCCAGCAGCTTAGGGGACAGCAGCACAGATACGCGGTATTTT
CDR3aa: CASSLGDSSTDTRYF

v_gene: TRBV5-4
abundance: .
j_gene: TRBJ1-1
d_gene: TRBD1
CDR3nt: TGTGCCAGCAGCTTGGCTGGGACAGCGAACACTGAAGCTTTCTTT
CDR3aa: CASSLAGTANTEAFF

v_gene: TRBV28
abundance: .
j_gene: TRBJ1-2
d_gene: .
CDR3nt: TGTGCCAGCAGTCTCGTGGGGCAAGGCTACACCTTC
CDR3aa: CASSLVGQGYTF

v_gene: TRBV19
abundance: .
j_gene: TRBJ2-6
d_gene: .
CDR3nt: TGTGCCAGTAGTATTCCAGGGGCCGGGGCCAACGTCCTGACTTTC
CDR3aa: CASSIPGAGANVLTF

v_gene: TRBV3-1/TRBV3-2
abundance: .
j_gene: TRBJ1-1
d_gene: TRBD1
CDR3nt: TGTGCCAGCAGCTCTACTACAGGGGGGACTGAAGCTTTCTTT
CDR3aa: CASSSTTGGTEAFF

v_gene: TRBV2
abundance: .
j_gene: TRBJ1-2
d_gene: TRBD1
CDR3nt: TGTGCCAGCGCGAGGACAGGGACTGGTAACTATGGCTACACCTTC
CDR3aa: CASARTGTGNYGYTF

v_gene: TRBV6-1
abundance: .
j_gene: TRBJ2-1
d_gene: .
CDR3nt: TGTGCCAGCAGTGAAGGCAGGGGATACAATGAGCAGTTCTTC
CDR3aa: CASSEGRGYNEQFF